These 8 T cell receptor beta chains were sequenced from one sample in a study of vaccination effects on CD4 cells after COVID-19 (dated by TCRdb to the early 2020s). The library was produced with the immunoSEQ multiplex PCR assay. TCRdb holds this immuneACCESS table with in-frame rearrangements only. Some clones are missing; in checked studies, unresolved V genes explain under half, and the rest has no known cause. The sample profile shows about 59,000 clones; around 80% of them were found once. Roughly 2% of the sample goes to the ten largest clones. The antigens these receptors bind are not known. The ViraFEST assay stimulated PBMC with viral peptide pools and then used TCR sequencing to identify antigen-specific CD4+ T cell clonotypes by expansion. After approximately 11 days of culture, CD4+ T cells were isolated with the EasySep CD4+ T cell isolation kit. Each participant got two doses of an mRNA SARS-CoV-2 vaccine, either BNT162b2 or mRNA-1273.

The sample in question was CD4+ T cells from PBMCs cultured with HCoV-OC43 spike peptides, obtained after COVID-19 vaccination. Reading the label with the study, this specimen's cell subset or site is: HCoV-OC43 spike overlapping peptide pool stimulation. The receptors shown here come from a human donor who received a COVID-19 vaccine.

The genes are TRBV27 and TRBJ2-1; tentative D call: TRBD2 (5 bases). V lost 6 bases, J lost 6 bases, and 12 bases lay in between. Germline V gives CDR1 MNHEY, CDR2 SMNVEV (reference sequence). This CDR3 has 13 amino acids. The CDR3 DNA sequence: TGTGCCAGCAGCCCGCTAGCAATCAATGAGCAGTTCTTC. Translation gives CASSPLAINEQFF.

The chain combines TRBV9 with TRBJ2-1; 12 nucleotides match TRBD2. The CDR3 runs to 15 residues. V shed 2 bases, J shed 7 bases, and the junction held 4 bases outside the gene matches. Germline CDR1 SGDLS, CDR2 YYNGEE. The CDR3 DNA sequence: TGTGCCAGCAGCGTCCTAGCGGGGGGGCGTAATGAGCAGTTCTTC. It encodes CASSVLAGGRNEQFF.

The CDR3 DNA reads as TGCGCCAGCAGCCAGGGGGGAGCAAGCACAGATACGCAGTATTTT. It codes for CASSQGGASTDTQYF. The V and J genes are TRBV4-1 and TRBJ2-3, with a tentative D call TRBD2 (6 bases). The CDR3 has 15 residues. The V end lost 3 bases, the J end lost 0 bases, and 10 bases lay between the germline ends. Per the germline V gene, CDR1 is MGHRA and CDR2 is YSYEKL.

This sequence joins TRBV11-2 and TRBJ1-1; D not resolved. The germline V gene encodes CDR1 SGHAT and CDR2 FQNNGV. With 7 bases removed from V and 6 bases from J, the gap between germline ends came to 18 bases. The length of the CDR3 is 14 residues. The CDR3 DNA reads TGTGCCAGCACCCAATCTGCGTCGGGTCCTGAAGCTTTCTTT. It encodes CASTQSASGPEAFF. The whole variable domain, filled in from reference TRBV11-2 and TRBJ1-1, reads EAGVAQSPRYKIIEKRQSVAFWCNPISGHATLYWYQQILGQGPKLLIQFQNNGVVDDSQLPKDRFSAERLKGVDSTLKIQPAKLEDSAVYLCASTQSASGPEAFFGQGTRLTVV.

The chain combines TRBV7-9 with TRBJ1-1; no firm D call. Germline assignment: CDR1 SEHNR and CDR2 FQNEAQ (reference sequence). CDR3 length: 13 amino acids. The ends were cut back, 0 bases at V and 7 bases at J, with 9 bases in the middle. The CDR3 is CASSLAPGDEAFF. CDR3 coding DNA: TGTGCCAGCAGCTTAGCGCCTGGGGATGAAGCTTTCTTT.

The J gene is TRBJ2-1, the V gene TRBV4-2, with 9 positions matching TRBD2. The CDR3 covers 19 residues. V was pared by 0 bases and J by 0 bases, with 9 bases of the junction left unmatched. Germline V gives CDR1 LGHNA, CDR2 YNFKEQ. CDR3 bases: TGTGCCAGCAGCCAAGACCAAGCGGGGGGACTGAGCTCCTACAATGAGCAGTTCTTC. It specifies CASSQDQAGGLSSYNEQFF.

J is TRBJ1-2 and V is TRBV5-1; no reliable D call. Trimming stripped 0 bases from V and 4 bases from J, with 13 bases between. CDR1 is SGHRS, CDR2 YFSETQ, per germline. There are 15 residues in the CDR3. The CDR3: CASSLVAGSGYGYTF. DNA for the CDR3: TGCGCCAGCAGCTTGGTTGCGGGAAGCGGCTATGGCTACACCTTC.

The J gene is TRBJ2-3, the V gene TRBV7-8; 10 bases map to TRBD2. There are 15 residues in the CDR3. The junction had 5 bases not matched to a gene; V was cut back by 2 bases and J by 6 bases. Germline assignment: CDR1 SGHVS and CDR2 FQNEAQ. The CDR3 loop reads CASSLRAGGLDTQYF. The CDR3 nucleotides are TGTGCCAGCAGCTTACGAGCGGGGGGGTTGGATACGCAGTATTTT.